This T cell receptor (beta chain) was recovered during a study of blood T cell repertoires in COVID-19. Study information: Both acute and convalescent COVID-19 samples were obtained from the United States, Italy and Spain.

Libraries were prepared by immunoSEQ multiplex PCR; TCRdb keeps only in-frame clonotypes and omits some of them. The repertoire holds around 150,000 clones, with around 80% as singletons. This clone was picked up one time. Germline CDR1 MNHEY, CDR2 SVGAGI. The CDR3 sequence is 14 residues long. V was clipped by 2 bases and J by 5 bases; unmatched bases: 5. The sequence came from a woman of 80 years or more with acute or convalescent COVID-19. Sequencing was performed on peripheral blood. V is TRBV6-5 and J is TRBJ1-2, with 7 nucleotides matching TRBD1. The CDR3 DNA follows: TGTGCCAGCAGTTACGGACAGGATTATTATGGCTACACCTTC. Translation gives CASSYGQDYYGYTF.